This T cell receptor beta chain originates from a study of control samples from healthy donors and cancer patients. The CDR3 covers 14 residues. In germline, CDR1 is SNHLY, CDR2 FYNNEI. V lost 6 bases, J lost 5 bases, and 6 bases stayed unmatched. Data came from immunoSEQ multiplex PCR; TCRdb stores just in-frame clones and leaves some out. The table has about 51,000 clones, about 80% seen once. The TCR sequence derives from a man between 65 and 85 years old in good health. Sequenced input: blood. This chain uses TRBV2 with TRBJ2-5; TRBD1 matches 10 bases. DNA of the CDR3: TGTGCCAGCAGGCAGACAGGGGGCGGCGAGACCCAGTACTTC. This encodes CASRQTGGGETQYF.